These T cell receptor beta chains were read from a single sample in a study of cytomegalovirus exposure and HLA in healthy donors. Measured with immunoSEQ multiplex PCR; TCRdb has only the in-frame clones, and not every one. The repertoire has about 82,000 clones, approximately 79% of them found once; the top ten carry 10% to 15%. Specimen: PBMCs. These TCRs come from a human donor in good health. Both conserved end residues are part of each CDR3. D genes are given only for firm matches. Size is omitted from some rows. Given values are once, few, many or a class for expanded clones.

>NA|TRBJ2-3|TRBD2|TRBV7-6|18
TGTGCCAGCAGCCCTTACCTGACTAGCGGGGCGAGGGCAGATACGCAGTATTTT
CASSPYLTSGARADTQYF
>NA|TRBJ1-1|NA|TRBV7-8|13
TGTGCCAGCAGCGATCCGGGAAAGACTGAAGCTTTCTTT
CASSDPGKTEAFF
>NA|TRBJ2-7|NA|TRBV4-1|12
TGCGCCAGCAGCCAACCTAGGGGCGAGCAGTACTTC
CASSQPRGEQYF
>NA|TRBJ2-5|TRBD2|TRBV13|17
TGTGCCAGCAACACCGGAAGGAGCGGGGGGCAGAGGGAGACCCAGTACTTC
CASNTGRSGGQRETQYF
>NA|TRBJ2-7|TRBD2|TRBV6-4|20
TGTGCCAGCGGACGAGATAGAGGGACTAGCGGGGGACACCTTGCCTACGAGCAGTACTTC
CASGRDRGTSGGHLAYEQYF
>NA|TRBJ1-1|NA|TRBV4-3|17
TGCGCCAGCAGCCAAGATCGTGAGGGAGAGAAAAACACTGAAGCTTTCTTT
CASSQDREGEKNTEAFF
>NA|TRBJ2-3|NA|TRBV6-1|14
TGTGCCAGCAGTGACAGGGCCCGCACAGATACGCAGTATTTT
CASSDRARTDTQYF
>NA|TRBJ2-7|NA|TRBV2|15
TGTGCCAGCAGAAAGGCGTCTGACAGCTCCTACGAGCAGTACTTC
CASRKASDSSYEQYF
>NA|TRBJ2-2|NA|TRBV10-1|17
TGCGCCAGCAGTGAGTCACCCACTCTAGCGAACACCGGGGAGCTGTTTTTT
CASSESPTLANTGELFF
>once|TRBJ2-3|TRBD2|TRBV15|17
TGTGCCACCAGCAGAGCCCCCCTAGCGGACCCCTCAGATACGCAGTATTTT
CATSRAPLADPSDTQYF
>NA|TRBJ2-5|NA|TRBV14|13
TGTGCCAGCAGCTCCCGGTACCAAGAGACCCAGTACTTC
CASSSRYQETQYF
>NA|TRBJ1-2|NA|TRBV25-1|14
TGTGCCAGCAGCCAAGGTTGGGGCTCCTATGGCTACACCTTC
CASSQGWGSYGYTF
>few|TRBJ1-4|TRBD1|TRBV6-5|16
TGTGCCAGCAGTTCCCGACAGGGAGTGTACTCTGAAAAACTGTTTTTT
CASSSRQGVYSEKLFF
>NA|TRBJ1-1|NA|TRBV7-8|15
TGTGCCAGCAGCTTAGTTGGACACCGGTTCACTGAAGCTTTCTTT
CASSLVGHRFTEAFF
>few|TRBJ2-7|TRBD1|TRBV6-5|15
TGTGCCAGCAGTTACAAACGGGACAGATTTTACGAGCAGTACTTC
CASSYKRDRFYEQYF
>NA|TRBJ1-5|TRBD1|TRBV19|17
TGTGCCAGTAGTTTGGGACAGGGAGGAGGGCGGGTATGGCCCCAGCATTTT
CASSLGQGGGRVWPQHF
>NA|TRBJ2-7|NA|TRBV5-1|14
TGCGCCAGCAGCCTTGGACAACCGACCTACGAGCAGTACTTC
CASSLGQPTYEQYF
>once|TRBJ1-2|NA|TRBV29-1|13
TGCAGCGTAACCTTGACAGGTATCTATGGCTACACCTTC
CSVTLTGIYGYTF
>NA|TRBJ2-5|TRBD2|TRBV19|14
TGTGCCAGTAGTATCGGACTAGCTACGGAGACCCAGTACTTC
CASSIGLATETQYF
>NA|TRBJ2-7|NA|TRBV10-1|13
TGCGCCAGCAGCCTACGGATAGGAGGCGAGCAGTACTTC
CASSLRIGGEQYF
>NA|TRBJ1-2|NA|TRBV9|15
TGTGCCAGCAGCGTAGGGGCAGGGTCTAACTATGGCTACACCTTC
CASSVGAGSNYGYTF
>NA|TRBJ2-7|NA|TRBV6-6|16
TGTGCCAGCAGTTACGGAACTGCTAGCGCATCCTACGAGCAGTACTTC
CASSYGTASASYEQYF
>NA|TRBJ2-2|TRBD2|TRBV2|14
TGTGCCAGCAGGGTAGCGGGGGTTGCCGGGGAGCTGTTTTTT
CASRVAGVAGELFF
>NA|TRBJ2-7|NA|TRBV19|14
TGTGCCAGTAGTATGCGGACAGACGCCTACGAGCAGTACTTC
CASSMRTDAYEQYF
>NA|TRBJ2-7|TRBD1|TRBV19|15
TGTGCCAGTAGCCCGCTGACAGGGGGCGTCTACGAGCAGTACTTC
CASSPLTGGVYEQYF
>once|TRBJ2-1|TRBD2|TRBV27|16
TGTGCCAGCAGTTTATCGCCAAGCGGGGGACGGAATGAGCAGTTCTTC
CASSLSPSGGRNEQFF
>NA|TRBJ2-2|NA|TRBV4-2|16
TGTGCCAGCAGCCAGGACGGGGACACCAACACCGGGGAGCTGTTTTTT
CASSQDGDTNTGELFF
>NA|TRBJ1-4|TRBD1|TRBV15|17
TGTGCCACCAGCAGAGTTAGTTTGGGACAGGGCGGTGAAAAACTGTTTTTT
CATSRVSLGQGGEKLFF
>NA|TRBJ2-3|NA|TRBV4-1|15
TGCGCCAGCAGCCAAGAAAGCAGGGGGGAAGATACGCAGTATTTT
CASSQESRGEDTQYF
>NA|TRBJ1-5|TRBD1|TRBV30|14
TGTGCCGGGGGGGGGACAGGGTTCAATCAGCCCCAGCATTTT
CAGGGTGFNQPQHF
>NA|TRBJ1-5|NA|TRBV5-5|14
TGTGCCAGCAGCTCCGGGACATCGCGTCAGCCCCAGCATTTT
CASSSGTSRQPQHF
>NA|TRBJ1-2|NA|TRBV7-2|14
TGTGCCAGCAGCTTACCGACAGGACTCTATGGCTACACCTTC
CASSLPTGLYGYTF
>NA|TRBJ2-5|TRBD2|TRBV9|18
TGTGCCAGCAGCGTAGCGGGGGGAGGGTGGATGTACCAAGAGACCCAGTACTTC
CASSVAGGGWMYQETQYF
>NA|TRBJ1-5|TRBD1|TRBV5-4|16
TGTGCCAGCAGCTTTGGGGGACAGGGGGGCAATCAGCCCCAGAATTTT
CASSFGGQGGNQPQNF
>NA|TRBJ1-4|NA|TRBV11-2|16
TGTGCCAGCAGCTTAGAGCGGGGGGTTACTAATGAAAAACTGTTTTTT
CASSLERGVTNEKLFF
>NA|TRBJ1-1|TRBD1|TRBV5-1|15
TGCGCCAGCAGTGACCCGGGACAGGCCGAAAGTGAAGCTTTCTTT
CASSDPGQAESEAFF
>NA|TRBJ2-7|TRBD1|TRBV5-1|18
TGCGCCAGCAGCCCGGGTCCGGGACAGGGGGCAAAGTCCTACGAGCAGTACTTC
CASSPGPGQGAKSYEQYF
>NA|TRBJ1-1|TRBD1|TRBV12-5|15
TGTGCTAGTGGTCTAACGACAGGGGGTTCGGCTGAAGCTTTCTTT
CASGLTTGGSAEAFF
>NA|TRBJ2-3|NA|TRBV9|13
TGTGCCAGCAGCGTAGGGAGGGAGCGGCCCCAGTATTTT
CASSVGRERPQYF
>few|TRBJ1-1|NA|TRBV6-4|16
TGTGCCAGCAGTGACTCACCTCGGGGACAGAACACTGAAGCTTTCTTT
CASSDSPRGQNTEAFF
>once|TRBJ2-2|NA|TRBV30|14
TGTGCCTGGAGTGTACGCGGTCTCACCGGGGAGCTGTTTTTT
CAWSVRGLTGELFF
>few|TRBJ2-1|NA|TRBV5-1|14
TGCGCCAGCAGCTTGGAAAAGGGGTACAATGAGCAGTTCTTC
CASSLEKGYNEQFF
>few|TRBJ1-1|TRBD1|TRBV27|14
TGTGCCAGCAGTTCGGACAGGGCGGACCTTGGGGCTTTCTTT
CASSSDRADLGAFF
>NA|TRBJ1-3|NA|TRBV30|11
TGTGCCTGGAAAACAGGGATCACCATATATTTT
CAWKTGITIYF
>NA|TRBJ2-1|NA|TRBV5-6|13
TGTGCCAGCAGCTTTGGGAGCTACAATGAGCAGTTCTTC
CASSFGSYNEQFF
>few|TRBJ2-5|TRBD2|TRBV9|16
TGTGCCAGCAGCTCCCGCGGGGGGAATTTTATCGAGACCCAGTACTTC
CASSSRGGNFIETQYF
>NA|TRBJ2-3|NA|TRBV7-2|19
TGTGCCAGCAGCTTAGTGCCGGTTAGGGAACGGGGTGGAACAGATACGCAGTATTTT
CASSLVPVRERGGTDTQYF
>few|TRBJ1-5|NA|TRBV2|15
TGTGCCAGCAGAAAGATGACAGACAGCAATCAGCCCCAGCATTTT
CASRKMTDSNQPQHF
>NA|TRBJ2-1|NA|TRBV4-2|15
TGTGCCAGCAGCACCCGAGGGGGCCGGGGGAATGAGCAGTTCTTC
CASSTRGGRGNEQFF
>NA|TRBJ2-1|TRBD1|TRBV6-1|14
TGTGCCAGCAGTGAAGCGCCAGGGGGCAATGAGCAGTTCTTC
CASSEAPGGNEQFF
>NA|TRBJ2-5|TRBD2|TRBV25-1|14
TGTGCCAGCAGTGCCCAGCGGGGGGGTGAGACCCAGTACTTC
CASSAQRGGETQYF
>once|TRBJ1-4|NA|TRBV14|12
TGTGCCAGCAGCCCCAAGAGCGAAAAACTGTTTTTT
CASSPKSEKLFF
>NA|TRBJ2-4|TRBD2|TRBV5-4|15
TGTGCCAGCAGCGTGGGACGGGGGGGTCAAAACATTCAGTACTTC
CASSVGRGGQNIQYF
>NA|TRBJ2-7|TRBD1|TRBV13|12
TGTGCCAGCAGCCCAGGGGGCTACGAGCAGTACTTC
CASSPGGYEQYF
>many|TRBJ1-1|TRBD1|TRBV2|17
TGTGCCAGCAGTGGCAAACAGGGGGAGACAATGAACACTGAAGCTTTCTTT
CASSGKQGETMNTEAFF
>few|TRBJ1-4|NA|TRBV4-3|16
TGCGCCAGCAGCCCCTCCGAGTGGAGGGCTAATGAAAAACTGTTTTTT
CASSPSEWRANEKLFF